The next 21 T cell receptor beta chains were all read from a single sample in a study of beta chain features in type 1 diabetes. Reverse transcription of all isolated RNA meant that expressed TCRB transcripts were sequenced. TCRdb keeps only in-frame clones here, not all; method: immunoSEQ multiplex PCR. Here the sample spans about 620,000 clones, roughly 16% being singletons. The sequencing input was naive CD4+ T cells from blood. The receptor set was obtained from a young man in good health.

V is TRBV25-1 and J is TRBJ2-3; weak D call: TRBD2 (6 bases). CDR3 length: 14 residues. The germline V gene encodes CDR1 MGHDK and CDR2 SYGVNS. Trimming removed 3 bases from V and 5 bases from J, with 12 bases in between. The DNA of the CDR3 is TGTGCCAGCAGTGAGGGGGGTTCCATAGATACGCAGTATTTT. Translation gives CASSEGGSIDTQYF.

This clone was found many times. V and J are TRBV2 and TRBJ2-1; D ambiguous. This CDR3 region has 12 residues. Germline CDR1 SNHLY, CDR2 FYNNEI. V shed 10 bases and J shed 2 bases, with 9 bases lying between them. For the CDR3, the DNA is TGTGCCACAAGTTGGGCCTACAATGAGCAGTTCTTC. Amino acid sequence: CATSWAYNEQFF.

V usage is TRBV6-5 and J usage is TRBJ2-3, with 7 bases aligning to TRBD1. Germline CDR1 reads MNHEY; CDR2 reads SVGAGI. Trimming removed 9 bases from V and 1 base from J; junction bases left unmatched: 4. The CDR3 extends over 13 amino acids. The CDR3 reads CASIGTGTDTQYF. In nucleotides, the CDR3 is TGTGCCAGTATCGGGACAGGCACAGATACGCAGTATTTT.

There are a few counts of this clone. CDR3 in amino acids: CASSLEVSQPQHF. The CDR3 nucleotides read TGTGCCAGCAGCTTGGAAGTTAGTCAGCCCCAGCATTTT. The J gene is TRBJ1-5, the V gene TRBV7-2; no firm D call. From germline, CDR1 is SGHTA and CDR2 FQGNSA. Between the trimmed V and J ends, which lost 3 bases and 6 bases, there was a span of 9 bases. CDR3 size: 13 residues.

V gene TRBV4-2 combines with J gene TRBJ1-5, with D possibly matching TRBD1 (5 bases). Germline CDR1 is LGHNA and CDR2 is YNFKEQ. This CDR3 has 14 amino acids. V gave up 5 bases and J gave up 3 bases, with 11 bases separating them. CDR3 sequence (DNA): TGTGCCAGCAGCGACTCAGGGACCAATCAGCCCCAGCATTTT. The encoded protein is CASSDSGTNQPQHF.

The chain joins TRBV28 to TRBJ1-2; D perhaps matches TRBD1 (6 bases). The germline V gene encodes CDR1 MDHEN and CDR2 SYDVKM. Trimming stripped 7 bases from V and 5 bases from J, with 17 bases between. This CDR3 contains 14 residues. CDR3 in amino acids: CASTGGGGVYGYTF. CDR3 nucleotides: TGTGCCAGCACCGGCGGAGGGGGGGTGTATGGCTACACCTTC.

This clone showed up just a few times. The chain couples TRBV28 to TRBJ2-1; 8 bases are shared with TRBD2. CDR1 MDHEN and CDR2 SYDVKM come from the germline V gene. V dropped 7 bases and J dropped 3; count of bases not matched to a gene: 11. The CDR3 has 16 residues. CDR3 coding DNA: TGTGCCAGCACTCCGGGGAGCGGGAGTTTCTACAATGAGCAGTTCTTC. This codes for CASTPGSGSFYNEQFF.

CDR3 in DNA: TGTGCCAGCAGTTTAAACCCGGGACAGGGTAACGAGCAGTACTTC. It is translated as CASSLNPGQGNEQYF. This chain links TRBV28 with TRBJ2-7, with 9 bases lining up with TRBD1. The CDR3 loop spans 15 amino acids. The J segment lost 5 bases and the V segment lost 2 bases, leaving 7 bases of the junction unmatched. Per the germline V gene, CDR1 is MDHEN and CDR2 is SYDVKM.

The CDR3 DNA is TGTGCCAGCAGTCCCGGACTCGACACCTACAATGAGCAGTTCTTC. Protein product: CASSPGLDTYNEQFF. The rearrangement uses TRBV28 and TRBJ2-1; D perhaps matches TRBD2 (5 bases). Trimming pared 5 bases from V and 2 bases from J, leaving 13 bases between. The CDR3 length is 15 residues. Germline CDR1 MDHEN, CDR2 SYDVKM.

The chain employs TRBV19 and TRBJ2-2; no clear D. Trimming took 6 bases from V and 0 from J, leaving 11 bases between them. This CDR3 comprises 15 residues. Germline CDR1 LNHDA, CDR2 SQIVND (reference sequence). The CDR3 DNA sequence: TGTGCCAGTAGGGAAGGGCAAGCGAACACCGGGGAGCTGTTTTTT. Protein: CASREGQANTGELFF.

The chain couples TRBV4-3 to TRBJ2-7; no firm D call. V lost 3 bases, J lost 1 base, and 10 bases lay in between. This CDR3 has 14 amino acids. Germline V gene lookup returns CDR1 LGHNA and CDR2 YSLEER. CDR3 nucleotide sequence: TGCGCCAGCAGCCAGCAAGACGGATCCTACGAGCAGTACTTC. Translation gives CASSQQDGSYEQYF.

Turning to this clone: The sample has other DNA sequences that encode this CDR3 too. This chain connects TRBV28 to TRBJ2-7; D not certain. V lost 5 bases and J lost 2, with 4 bases in between. This CDR3 is built from 11 residues. CDR1 is MDHEN and CDR2 is SYDVKM in the germline V gene. The CDR3 sequence is CASSVTYEQYF. The DNA for the CDR3 is TGTGCCAGCAGTGTAACCTACGAGCAGTACTTC. Full variable domain (remainder filled in from reference TRBV28 and TRBJ2-7): DVKVTQSSRYLVKRTGEKVFLECVQDMDHENMFWYRQDPGLGLRLIYFSYDVKMKEKGDIPEGYSVSREKKERFSLILESASTNQTSMYLCASSVTYEQYFGPGTRLTVT.

The rearrangement joins TRBV5-1 to TRBJ1-1; no clear D. Per germline, CDR1 SGHRS and CDR2 YFSETQ. This CDR3 has 13 residues. V was shortened by 10 bases and J by 1 base, with 14 bases between the two germline ends. The CDR3 sequence: CASQTNPNTEAFF. The CDR3, as DNA: TGCGCCTCCCAGACTAATCCGAACACTGAAGCTTTCTTT.

This clone was observed a handful of times. J is TRBJ1-2 and V is TRBV6-5; D is perhaps TRBD1 (6 bases). The CDR3 runs 16 residues. Germline CDR1 MNHEY, CDR2 SVGAGI. Trimming removed 3 bases at V and 8 bases at J, with 22 bases between. CDR3 nucleotide sequence: TGTGCCAGCAGTTATTCCGCGACAGGCATCCTTGAGGGCTACACCTTC. Translation: CASSYSATGILEGYTF.

On this clone itself: At one end, the junction sequence differs from germline, possibly due to a read error. J is TRBJ2-1 and V is TRBV29-1; D gene uncertain. The CDR3 runs 16 residues. Germline CDR1 is SQVTM and CDR2 is ANQGSEA. The CDR3 nucleotides read TGCACCGTTCCACCGTGGGCGTCCCGCTCCTACAATGAGCAGTTCTTC. It specifies CTVPPWASRSYNEQFF.

J is TRBJ2-5 and V is TRBV19, with a possible D match to TRBD2 (5 bases). Trimming took 10 bases from V and 4 from J, leaving 22 bases between them. The V gene's germline CDR1 is LNHDA and CDR2 SQIVND (reference sequence). The CDR3 runs 15 residues. In nucleotides, the CDR3 is TGTGCCACCCGAGTGAGTGGGAGATCCTCAGAGACCCAGTACTTC. It encodes CATRVSGRSSETQYF.

V and J are TRBV10-3 and TRBJ2-5; 10 nucleotides agree with TRBD1. Trimming took 3 bases from V and 2 from J; bases not matched to a gene: 21. The CDR3 extends over 21 amino acids. In germline, CDR1 is ENHRY, CDR2 SYGVKD. The CDR3 protein is CAISDRDRPGQGRFLQETQYF. The CDR3 coding sequence is TGTGCCATCAGTGATAGAGATCGCCCGGGACAGGGGCGCTTCCTGCAAGAGACCCAGTACTTC.

V usage is TRBV27 and J usage is TRBJ2-6, with TRBD1 matching 9 bases. Germline assignment: CDR1 MNHEY and CDR2 SMNVEV (reference sequence). The junction had 3 bases not matched to a gene; V was cut back by 6 bases and J by 3 bases. This CDR3 contains 15 residues. The CDR3 sequence is CASRGQGRGANVLTF. The CDR3 DNA is TGTGCCAGCAGGGGACAGGGACGTGGGGCCAACGTCCTGACTTTC.

The chain combines TRBV5-1 with TRBJ2-5, with TRBD1 matching 11 bases. In germline, CDR1 is SGHRS, CDR2 YFSETQ. This CDR3 has 17 residues. Trimming took 6 bases from V and 4 from J; bases not matched to a gene: 14. CDR3 residues: CASNLRGQGASRETQYF. The CDR3 DNA is TGCGCCAGCAATTTACGCGGACAGGGGGCGTCTAGAGAGACCCAGTACTTC.

This clone was found a few times. The rearrangement links TRBV30 to TRBJ2-2, with D possibly being TRBD1 (6 bases). Per germline, CDR1 GTSNPN and CDR2 SVGIG (reference sequence). Trimming took off 1 base at V and 4 bases at J, with 19 bases between the two ends. CDR3 size: 17 residues. The CDR3 region is CAWSDPPHRAVTGELFF. The CDR3 region has the DNA TGTGCCTGGAGTGACCCGCCCCACAGGGCGGTCACCGGGGAGCTGTTTTTT. Drawing the rest from reference TRBV30 and TRBJ2-2, the complete variable domain is SQTIHQWPATLVQPVGSPLSLECTVEGTSNPNLYWYRQAAGRGLQLLFYSVGIGQISSEVPQNLSASRPQDRQFILSSKKLLLSDSGFYLCAWSDPPHRAVTGELFFGEGSRLTVL.

The sample holds a few counts of this clone. This chain links TRBV6-5 with TRBJ1-2; D is ambiguous. V was cut by 2 bases and J by 4 bases, with 14 bases left in between. The CDR3 loop spans 15 amino acids. Germline V CDR1 and CDR2: MNHEY, SVGAGI. The CDR3 here is CASSYVGLGSYGYTF. CDR3 nucleotide sequence: TGTGCCAGCAGTTACGTAGGGCTGGGAAGCTATGGCTACACCTTC.